This T cell receptor beta chain was obtained from a study of blood T cell repertoires in COVID-19. On the study more broadly: Donors in the United States, Italy and Spain gave samples during acute or convalescent COVID-19. Sample material is recorded as cDNA or gDNA derived from T cells, B-cell-depleted T cells, or PBMCs.

The length of the CDR3 is 16 residues. Germline CDR1 and CDR2: MDHEN and SYDVKM. V lost 5 bases to trimming and J lost 4 bases; unmatched junction nucleotides: 8. Source study methods: Quantification of nucleated cells was approximated via reference gene primer amplification. Sequencing used immunoSEQ multiplex PCR; TCRdb keeps in-frame clones, though not all of them. That table supplies the V and J calls and clone size; D and trimming were determined from the DNA. The top ten hold around 12% of the sample, which has about 190,000 clones, less than 80% seen once. The chain links TRBV28 to TRBJ1-2; 12 bases match TRBD1. This TCR came from a woman in her forties or fifties with acute or convalescent COVID-19. Sequencing was done on a sample of peripheral blood. CDR3 sequence reads: CASSRRDRGQVYGYTF. DNA for the CDR3: TGTGCCAGCAGTCGCCGGGACAGGGGGCAGGTCTATGGCTACACCTTC.